This T cell receptor beta chain was documented in a study of identical twins (dated by TCRdb to 2016 to 2017). About the full investigation: The study deep-sequenced TCR alpha and beta repertoires from monozygotic twins, unrelated adults of various ages and cord blood to test whether fetal clonotypes persist. Replicate twin experiments were performed at different times using different library preparation protocols to rule out contamination.

Library creation used 5' RACE. Sequencing used an Illumina HiSeq 2000. A universal primer binding site was added through template switching, and the final cDNA carried a unique molecular identifier so that TCR cDNA molecules could be counted accurately. Specific primers in the conserved constant-segment region were used to synthesize first-strand cDNA for the TCR alpha and beta chains. Each cDNA library was double barcoded, with a SMART-Mk sample barcode plus Illumina barcodes, to control for contamination. TruSeq adapter sequences, together with Illumina sample barcodes, were added in two successive PCR steps. The TCR alpha and beta cDNA libraries were sequenced on the Illumina HiSeq platform using custom primers. The authors processed their data as follows. MiGEC processed the raw reads to extract unique molecular identifiers, while MiXCR was used to determine the CDR3 positions. Recombination models were inferred per individual with the repgenHMM and IGoR tools using an EM algorithm. The analysis of shared clonotypes was done with the tcR package in R, with sharing normalized by the product of cloneset sizes. To study raw recombination free of thymic and clonal selection effects, out-of-frame nonproductive sequences were analyzed. TCRdb trimmed public reads at Q25 via fastp, called clones via MiXCR and kept in-frame beta chains. A single entry per CDR3 protein holds the most common genes and DNA from its merged rows. The V and J calls follow TCRdb's processing rather than the paper's. Counted in this sample were about 890,000 distinct CDR3 sequences; 12% of them appeared once. The biggest ten clones account for about 1.6% of the sample.

Every donor was a healthy Caucasian. Three pairs of female monozygotic twins, all aged about 18 to 30 years, were included in the twin cohort. RNA for TCR libraries was isolated from peripheral blood mononuclear cells. V sheds 4 bases and J sheds 7 bases, leaving 14 bases between their ends. From the cysteine up to the phenylalanine, the CDR3 has a length of 14 residues. Here the CDR3 DNA is all that survives: 42 bases in frame from base 1. From the germline V gene (reference sequence), CDR1 is LNHDA and CDR2 is SQIVND. This clonotype appeared a few times. Its target antigen remains unknown. Qualities for individual bases were not recorded, and no much larger clone is one base off. Here is what the overall study found, with its caveats: Because the same donors could not be followed over many years, the conclusions relied on cross-sectional statistical analysis. Abundant cord blood beta clonotypes had fewer insertions, young adult naive repertoires showed a similar but weaker trend, and memory repertoires showed no such trend. Compared with coincidental sharing between unrelated individuals, out-of-frame TCR alpha sequences shared between twins showed an excess of sequences with low generation probability. In monozygotic twins, recombination models systematically underestimated out-of-frame TCR alpha sharing, but the models matched the sharing seen between unrelated individuals. A weaker excess of twin sharing was found in beta out-of-frame sequences because the signal-to-noise ratio was lowered by fewer shared sequences. Invariant T cells such as MAIT and iNKT could partly confound zero-insertion analyses, although diverse VJ usage argued against such confounding for most clonotypes.

This same sample was also part of a study on yellow fever vaccine responses in identical twins. According to the second study: According to the authors, in identical twins the way T cells responded to vaccination appeared partly convergent and partly personalized. In identical twins, the study followed T cell clones that responded to the vaccine with precision.

The origin of this receptor is a woman aged 18-29 years in good health. The sequencing input was PBMCs. The V and J genes are TRBV19 and TRBJ2-1, with the D segment identity uncertain. CDR3 sequence: CASSNDGVRNEQFF. The DNA is as follows: TGTGCCAGTAGTAATGATGGAGTTCGGAATGAGCAGTTCTTC.